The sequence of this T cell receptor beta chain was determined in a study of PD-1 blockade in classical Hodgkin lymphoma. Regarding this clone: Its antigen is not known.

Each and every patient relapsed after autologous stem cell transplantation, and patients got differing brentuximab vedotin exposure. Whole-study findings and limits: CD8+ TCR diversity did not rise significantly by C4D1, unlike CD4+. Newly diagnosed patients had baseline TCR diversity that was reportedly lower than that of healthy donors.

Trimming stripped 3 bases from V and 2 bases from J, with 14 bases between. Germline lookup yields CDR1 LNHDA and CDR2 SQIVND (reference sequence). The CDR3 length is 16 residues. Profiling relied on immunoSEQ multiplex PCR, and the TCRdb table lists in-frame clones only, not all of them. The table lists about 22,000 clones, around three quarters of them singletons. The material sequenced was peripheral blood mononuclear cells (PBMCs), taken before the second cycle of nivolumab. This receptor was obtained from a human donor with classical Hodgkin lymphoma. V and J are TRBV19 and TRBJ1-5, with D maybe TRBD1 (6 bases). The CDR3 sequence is CASSIVQGLGNQPQHF. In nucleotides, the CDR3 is TGTGCCAGTAGTATCGTACAGGGACTTGGCAATCAGCCCCAGCATTTT.